These 3 T cell receptor beta chains were all obtained from the same sample, sequenced in a study of blood T cell repertoires in COVID-19. Libraries were prepared by immunoSEQ multiplex PCR; TCRdb keeps only in-frame clonotypes and omits some of them. The repertoire holds 200,000 to 250,000 clones, with around 89% as singletons. The sequencing sample was made of PBMCs or T cells enriched from blood (not recorded which). The receptors come from a woman in her twenties or thirties who had recovered from COVID-19.

The rearrangement uses TRBV19 and TRBJ2-7; 10 bases match TRBD2. The CDR3 totals 14 residues. V lost 5 bases to trimming and J lost 7 bases; unmatched junction nucleotides: 8. Germline lookup yields CDR1 LNHDA and CDR2 SQIVND (reference sequence). CDR3 residues: CASSPSGLAIEQYF. CDR3 coding DNA: TGTGCCAGTAGTCCGTCGGGACTAGCGATAGAGCAGTACTTC.

V gene TRBV7-2 combines with J gene TRBJ1-3; 8 bases are shared with TRBD1. CDR1 is SGHTA, CDR2 FQGNSA, per germline. The CDR3 runs to 15 residues. Losses at the gene ends were 6 bases for V and 0 bases for J; bases not matched to a gene: 4. CDR3 DNA: TGTGCCAGCAGACTAACAGGGGGCTCTGGAAACACCATATATTTT. Its protein is CASRLTGGSGNTIYF.

The rearrangement uses TRBV4-3 and TRBJ1-6; unclear D gene. Germline CDR1 is LGHNA and CDR2 is YSLEER. V dropped 0 bases and J dropped 9 bases, with 15 bases sitting between them. CDR3 length equals 16 residues. CDR3 amino acids: CASSQEGGVWSSPLHF. CDR3 coding DNA: TGCGCCAGCAGCCAAGAGGGCGGGGTGTGGAGTTCACCCCTCCACTTT.